One and the same sample provided the 29 T cell receptor beta chains below, sequenced in a study of cytomegalovirus exposure and HLA in healthy donors. Sequenced by immunoSEQ multiplex PCR; TCRdb stores in-frame clones only, minus some. This table holds 200,000 to 250,000 clones, around 90% found once. The sequenced material came from PBMCs. The receptors were sampled from a woman younger than 30 in good health and CMV-seronegative.

The sample holds a few counts of this clone. Additional DNA sequences in this sample encode the identical CDR3. The rearrangement joins TRBV30 to TRBJ1-1, with unresolved D. This CDR3 comprises 12 residues. Germline values: CDR1 GTSNPN, CDR2 SVGIG (reference sequence). The ends were cut back, 2 bases at V and 1 base at J, with 5 bases in the middle. The CDR3 DNA reads TGTGCCTGGAGTCCCGGGAACACTGAAGCTTTCTTT. Protein: CAWSPGNTEAFF. Variable domain in full (rest from reference TRBV30 and TRBJ1-1): SQTIHQWPATLVQPVGSPLSLECTVEGTSNPNLYWYRQAAGRGLQLLFYSVGIGQISSEVPQNLSASRPQDRQFILSSKKLLLSDSGFYLCAWSPGNTEAFFGQGTRLTVV.

This clone was seen a single time. The chain couples TRBV27 to TRBJ1-4; the D is unclear. The length of the CDR3 is 15 residues. Trimming took 0 bases from V and 2 from J, leaving 7 bases between them. CDR1 and CDR2 (germline): MNHEY, SMNVEV (reference sequence). CDR3: CASSLSGRTNEKLFF. The CDR3 DNA is TGTGCCAGCAGTTTATCGGGGAGGACTAATGAAAAACTGTTTTTT.

This clone has more than one count but fewer than ten. V usage is TRBV28 and J usage is TRBJ2-7; 12 nucleotides line up with TRBD1. CDR1 and CDR2 from the germline V gene are MDHEN and SYDVKM. The CDR3 contains 14 residues. Losses at the gene ends were 7 bases for V and 5 bases for J; bases not matched to a gene: 6. Here the CDR3 reads CASTHGTGGNEQYF. The DNA of the CDR3 is TGTGCCAGCACCCACGGGACAGGGGGCAACGAGCAGTACTTC.

V is TRBV28 and J is TRBJ1-6, with D uncertain. This CDR3 contains 13 residues. CDR1 MDHEN and CDR2 SYDVKM come from the germline V gene. V gave up 6 bases and J gave up 6 bases, with 9 bases separating them. CDR3 amino acids: CASRGLVNSPLHF. CDR3 nucleotides: TGTGCCAGCAGGGGCCTTGTTAATTCACCCCTCCACTTT.

The chain carries TRBV6-1 and TRBJ1-4, with no clear D. V dropped 7 bases and J dropped 0 bases, with 12 bases sitting between them. Per germline, CDR1 MNHNS and CDR2 SASEGT. This CDR3 region has 15 residues. CDR3 residues: CASKPPRATNEKLFF. The CDR3 nucleotides are TGTGCCAGCAAACCTCCGCGGGCAACTAATGAAAAACTGTTTTTT.

This chain joins TRBV30 and TRBJ2-4; 9 nucleotides agree with TRBD1. After removal of 3 bases from V and 3 bases from J, the junction contained 3 bases not matched to a gene. Germline V lookup: CDR1 GTSNPN, CDR2 SVGIG (reference sequence). The CDR3 length is 14 residues. In DNA, the CDR3 is TGTGCCTGGAGACAGGGGGCGAGCAAAAACATTCAGTACTTC. This codes for CAWRQGASKNIQYF.

V gene TRBV5-6 combines with J gene TRBJ1-5; 7 bases line up with TRBD1. This CDR3 contains 13 residues. V was clipped by 3 bases and J by 6 bases; unmatched bases: 3. CDR1 SGHDT and CDR2 YYEEEE come from the germline V gene. CDR3 nucleotides: TGTGCCAGCAGCTCTGACAGGGTTCAGCCCCAGCATTTT. This encodes CASSSDRVQPQHF.

As regards this clone: An end of the junction differs from the germline gene, which may be a read error. The gene calls are TRBV7-2 and TRBJ2-1, with 10 bases that match TRBD2. Looked up from germline, CDR1 is SGHTA and CDR2 is FQGNSA. This CDR3 is built from 14 residues. The CDR3 here is CASSLAGAYNEQFF. DNA of the CDR3: TGTGCCAGCAGCCTAGCGGGAGCCTACAATGAGCAGTTCTTC.

The rearrangement joins TRBV27 to TRBJ1-2; 10 nucleotides match TRBD1. The V gene's germline CDR1 is MNHEY and CDR2 SMNVEV (reference sequence). The V and J ends lost 6 bases and 2 bases, in that order; junction bases with no gene match: 12. The CDR3 contains 17 residues. CDR3: CASRLIGTGDLNYGYTF. The DNA for the CDR3 is TGTGCCAGCAGGCTAATCGGGACAGGGGACCTAAACTATGGCTACACCTTC.

The chain recombines TRBV2 with TRBJ1-5; possible D gene TRBD1, 6 bases. The germline V gene encodes CDR1 SNHLY and CDR2 FYNNEI. The ends were cut back, 6 bases at V and 4 bases at J, with 16 bases in the middle. CDR3 length: 15 residues. DNA of the CDR3: TGTGCCAGCAGCGGGGGGCCAGGACGTAATCAGCCCCAGCATTTT. Amino acids: CASSGGPGRNQPQHF.

J is TRBJ2-7 and V is TRBV29-1; perhaps TRBD1 as D (6 bases). Germline-derived CDR1 and CDR2 are SQVTM and ANQGSEA. V lost 6 bases, J lost 5 bases, and 14 bases lay in between. The CDR3 has 12 amino acids. The CDR3 loop is CSVAPGANEQYF. In nucleotides, the CDR3 is TGCAGCGTGGCCCCAGGGGCGAACGAGCAGTACTTC.

The chain has TRBV7-8 and TRBJ2-5; 7 bases are a match to TRBD1. The germline V gene encodes CDR1 SGHVS and CDR2 FQNEAQ. CDR3 length: 16 residues. V dropped 2 bases and J dropped 5; count of bases not matched to a gene: 11. The CDR3 sequence is CASSLKGKGGTETQYF. CDR3 in DNA: TGTGCCAGCAGCTTAAAAGGAAAAGGGGGCACCGAGACCCAGTACTTC.

The chain is built from TRBV6-4 and TRBJ2-3; D is undetermined. CDR1 and CDR2 from the germline V gene are MRHNA and SNTAGT. The V end lost 2 bases, the J end lost 2 bases, and 5 bases lay between the germline ends. The CDR3 spans 13 residues. The CDR3 sequence: CASSDPPTDTQYF. The CDR3 DNA follows: TGTGCCAGCAGTGACCCTCCCACAGATACGCAGTATTTT.

This chain links TRBV15 with TRBJ1-5; 7 bases agree with TRBD1. The CDR3 runs 15 residues. Germline loops: CDR1 LNHNV, CDR2 YYDKDF (reference sequence). Unmatched junction bases numbered 5, after V lost 0 bases and J lost 6 bases. CDR3 DNA sequence: TGTGCCACCAGCAGAGAGACAGGGAGACGTCAGCCCCAGCATTTT. It codes for CATSRETGRRQPQHF. Full variable domain (remainder filled in from reference TRBV15 and TRBJ1-5): DAMVIQNPRYQVTQFGKPVTLSCSQTLNHNVMYWYQQKSSQAPKLLFHYYDKDFNNEADTPDNFQSRRPNTSFCFLDIRSPGLGDTAMYLCATSRETGRRQPQHFGDGTRLSIL.

This clone was observed a few times. This rearrangement joins TRBV29-1 to TRBJ2-2; weak D call: TRBD1 (7 bases). With 5 bases removed from V and 7 bases from J, the gap between germline ends came to 14 bases. The CDR3 totals 13 residues. Germline-derived CDR1 and CDR2 are SQVTM and ANQGSEA. The DNA of the CDR3 is TGCAGCGTTTCAGGGGGACTCGGCGGGGAGCTGTTTTTT. Translation gives CSVSGGLGGELFF.

The J gene is TRBJ2-3, the V gene TRBV27, with 7 bases identical to TRBD2. Germline V gene lookup returns CDR1 MNHEY and CDR2 SMNVEV (reference sequence). This CDR3 contains 17 residues. V was clipped by 5 bases and J by 6 bases; unmatched bases: 17. The CDR3 nucleotides are TGTGCCAGCAGTCTGTATCTGGGAGGGCCTATTTTGGATACGCAGTATTTT. Translated: CASSLYLGGPILDTQYF.

This chain connects TRBV7-8 to TRBJ2-7, with D perhaps matching TRBD2 (7 bases). Germline V lookup: CDR1 SGHVS, CDR2 FQNEAQ. The CDR3 contains 11 residues. Deletions cut 4 bases from V and 8 bases from J, with 9 bases between. The CDR3, as DNA: TGTGCCAGCAGCTGGGGGGGGCAGCAGTACTTC. Translating it yields CASSWGGQQYF.

The rearrangement uses TRBV28 and TRBJ2-1; D unresolved. Germline V CDR1 and CDR2: MDHEN, SYDVKM. The CDR3 extends over 14 amino acids. Trimming removed 3 bases at V and 2 bases at J, with 8 bases between. CDR3 amino acids: CASSFARTYNEQFF. The CDR3 DNA is TGTGCCAGCAGTTTTGCTAGAACCTACAATGAGCAGTTCTTC.

The count of this clone is one. J is TRBJ1-1 and V is TRBV6-5, with D hard to call. Germline V gene data show CDR1 as MNHEY and CDR2 as SVGAGI. The CDR3 is 10 residues long. Between the trimmed V and J ends, which lost 8 bases and 3 bases, there was a span of 4 bases. The CDR3 nucleotides are TGTGCCAGCCAATACACTGAAGCTTTCTTT. Translation: CASQYTEAFF.

Written as DNA, the CDR3 is TGTGCCAGCAGCTGGGACAGTTCCTACGAGCAGTACTTC. The encoded protein is CASSWDSSYEQYF. This chain links TRBV5-4 with TRBJ2-7, with TRBD1 matching 7 bases. The germline V gene has CDR1 SGHNT and CDR2 YYREEE (reference sequence). Losses at the gene ends were 3 bases for V and 1 base for J; bases not matched to a gene: 1. The CDR3 totals 13 residues. Full variable domain (outside the CDR3, taken from reference TRBV5-4 and TRBJ2-7): ETGVTQSPTHLIKTRGQQVTLRCSSQSGHNTVSWYQQALGQGPQFIFQYYREEENGRGNFPPRFSGLQFPNYSSELNVNALELDDSALYLCASSWDSSYEQYFGPGTRLTVT.

The rearrangement joins TRBV5-1 to TRBJ2-2; D unclear. With 0 bases removed from V and 4 bases from J, the gap between germline ends came to 13 bases. Germline loops: CDR1 SGHRS, CDR2 YFSETQ. The CDR3 covers 16 residues. CDR3 DNA: TGCGCCAGCAGCTTGGCTGGCCTTCGCGGCACCGGGGAGCTGTTTTTT. It codes for CASSLAGLRGTGELFF. Drawing the rest from reference TRBV5-1 and TRBJ2-2, the complete variable domain is KAGVTQTPRYLIKTRGQQVTLSCSPISGHRSVSWYQQTPGQGLQFLFEYFSETQRNKGNFPGRFSGRQFSNSRSEMNVSTLELGDSALYLCASSLAGLRGTGELFFGEGSRLTVL.

DNA of the CDR3: TGTGCCAGCAGTTACTCGCCAGGAAAAAATGGCTACACCTTC. Protein product: CASSYSPGKNGYTF. The chain has TRBV6-5 and TRBJ1-2; the D is unclear. Per germline, CDR1 MNHEY and CDR2 SVGAGI. The CDR3 runs 14 residues. The ends were cut back, 0 bases at V and 6 bases at J, with 11 bases in the middle.

The J gene is TRBJ1-1, the V gene TRBV7-6; unclear D gene. CDR3 length: 15 residues. Germline CDR1 reads SGHVS; CDR2 reads FNYEAQ. V gave up 5 bases and J gave up 0 bases, with 13 bases separating them. CDR3 in DNA: TGTGCCAGCAGCCCCGGCCCGACACTGAACACTGAAGCTTTCTTT. Encoded protein: CASSPGPTLNTEAFF.

The chain has TRBV9 and TRBJ1-4, with 10 bases fitting TRBD1. From germline, CDR1 is SGDLS and CDR2 YYNGEE. V gave up 7 bases and J gave up 7 bases; unmatched junction bases: 4. CDR3 length equals 13 residues. CDR3 coding DNA: TGTGCCAGCGAGGACAGGGGGAGTGAAAAACTGTTTTTT. This encodes CASEDRGSEKLFF.

The chain combines TRBV20-1 with TRBJ2-3; D call uncertain. This CDR3 has 11 residues. Germline lookup yields CDR1 DFQATT and CDR2 SNEGSKA (reference sequence). The germline V and J ends were trimmed by 8 bases and 2 bases, with 8 bases remaining between them. CDR3 in amino acids: CSPRFTDTQYF. CDR3 nucleotides: TGCAGTCCTCGTTTCACAGATACGCAGTATTTT.

The chain employs TRBV18 and TRBJ2-2, with unresolved D. Germline loops: CDR1 KGHSH, CDR2 LQKENI. The length of the CDR3 is 15 residues. Trimming cost V 9 bases and J 2 bases, with 16 bases left between them. The CDR3 DNA reads TGTGCCAGTCGCCCCCTACCAATTAACACCGGGGAGCTGTTTTTT. It yields the protein CASRPLPINTGELFF. Together with reference TRBV18 and TRBJ2-2, the CDR3 gives the full variable domain: NAGVMQNPRHLVRRRGQEARLRCSPMKGHSHVYWYRQLPEEGLKFMVYLQKENIIDESGMPKERFSAEFPKEGPSILRIQQVVRGDSAAYFCASRPLPINTGELFFGEGSRLTVL.

This rearrangement joins TRBV6-5 to TRBJ1-3; D remains ambiguous. V was trimmed by 6 bases and J by 0 bases, leaving 6 bases between them. CDR1 is MNHEY, CDR2 SVGAGI, per germline. The CDR3 spans 13 residues. CDR3 in amino acids: CASSLGSGNTIYF. The CDR3 DNA sequence: TGTGCCAGCAGCCTAGGCTCTGGAAACACCATATATTTT.

DNA of the CDR3: TGTGCCAGCAAGGACAGGGGCAATCAGCCCCAGCATTTT. Protein: CASKDRGNQPQHF. This rearrangement joins TRBV6-5 to TRBJ1-5; 8 nucleotides match TRBD1. Germline V gene lookup returns CDR1 MNHEY and CDR2 SVGAGI. The ends lost 7 bases at V and 2 bases at J; junction bases unmatched: 1. The CDR3 totals 13 residues.

J is TRBJ1-1 and V is TRBV30; unclear D gene. Germline V gene lookup returns CDR1 GTSNPN and CDR2 SVGIG (reference sequence). This CDR3 has 11 residues. In DNA, the CDR3 is TGTTGCCTCTCCCGGGTCCGTGAAGCTTTCTTT. Its protein is CCLSRVREAFF.